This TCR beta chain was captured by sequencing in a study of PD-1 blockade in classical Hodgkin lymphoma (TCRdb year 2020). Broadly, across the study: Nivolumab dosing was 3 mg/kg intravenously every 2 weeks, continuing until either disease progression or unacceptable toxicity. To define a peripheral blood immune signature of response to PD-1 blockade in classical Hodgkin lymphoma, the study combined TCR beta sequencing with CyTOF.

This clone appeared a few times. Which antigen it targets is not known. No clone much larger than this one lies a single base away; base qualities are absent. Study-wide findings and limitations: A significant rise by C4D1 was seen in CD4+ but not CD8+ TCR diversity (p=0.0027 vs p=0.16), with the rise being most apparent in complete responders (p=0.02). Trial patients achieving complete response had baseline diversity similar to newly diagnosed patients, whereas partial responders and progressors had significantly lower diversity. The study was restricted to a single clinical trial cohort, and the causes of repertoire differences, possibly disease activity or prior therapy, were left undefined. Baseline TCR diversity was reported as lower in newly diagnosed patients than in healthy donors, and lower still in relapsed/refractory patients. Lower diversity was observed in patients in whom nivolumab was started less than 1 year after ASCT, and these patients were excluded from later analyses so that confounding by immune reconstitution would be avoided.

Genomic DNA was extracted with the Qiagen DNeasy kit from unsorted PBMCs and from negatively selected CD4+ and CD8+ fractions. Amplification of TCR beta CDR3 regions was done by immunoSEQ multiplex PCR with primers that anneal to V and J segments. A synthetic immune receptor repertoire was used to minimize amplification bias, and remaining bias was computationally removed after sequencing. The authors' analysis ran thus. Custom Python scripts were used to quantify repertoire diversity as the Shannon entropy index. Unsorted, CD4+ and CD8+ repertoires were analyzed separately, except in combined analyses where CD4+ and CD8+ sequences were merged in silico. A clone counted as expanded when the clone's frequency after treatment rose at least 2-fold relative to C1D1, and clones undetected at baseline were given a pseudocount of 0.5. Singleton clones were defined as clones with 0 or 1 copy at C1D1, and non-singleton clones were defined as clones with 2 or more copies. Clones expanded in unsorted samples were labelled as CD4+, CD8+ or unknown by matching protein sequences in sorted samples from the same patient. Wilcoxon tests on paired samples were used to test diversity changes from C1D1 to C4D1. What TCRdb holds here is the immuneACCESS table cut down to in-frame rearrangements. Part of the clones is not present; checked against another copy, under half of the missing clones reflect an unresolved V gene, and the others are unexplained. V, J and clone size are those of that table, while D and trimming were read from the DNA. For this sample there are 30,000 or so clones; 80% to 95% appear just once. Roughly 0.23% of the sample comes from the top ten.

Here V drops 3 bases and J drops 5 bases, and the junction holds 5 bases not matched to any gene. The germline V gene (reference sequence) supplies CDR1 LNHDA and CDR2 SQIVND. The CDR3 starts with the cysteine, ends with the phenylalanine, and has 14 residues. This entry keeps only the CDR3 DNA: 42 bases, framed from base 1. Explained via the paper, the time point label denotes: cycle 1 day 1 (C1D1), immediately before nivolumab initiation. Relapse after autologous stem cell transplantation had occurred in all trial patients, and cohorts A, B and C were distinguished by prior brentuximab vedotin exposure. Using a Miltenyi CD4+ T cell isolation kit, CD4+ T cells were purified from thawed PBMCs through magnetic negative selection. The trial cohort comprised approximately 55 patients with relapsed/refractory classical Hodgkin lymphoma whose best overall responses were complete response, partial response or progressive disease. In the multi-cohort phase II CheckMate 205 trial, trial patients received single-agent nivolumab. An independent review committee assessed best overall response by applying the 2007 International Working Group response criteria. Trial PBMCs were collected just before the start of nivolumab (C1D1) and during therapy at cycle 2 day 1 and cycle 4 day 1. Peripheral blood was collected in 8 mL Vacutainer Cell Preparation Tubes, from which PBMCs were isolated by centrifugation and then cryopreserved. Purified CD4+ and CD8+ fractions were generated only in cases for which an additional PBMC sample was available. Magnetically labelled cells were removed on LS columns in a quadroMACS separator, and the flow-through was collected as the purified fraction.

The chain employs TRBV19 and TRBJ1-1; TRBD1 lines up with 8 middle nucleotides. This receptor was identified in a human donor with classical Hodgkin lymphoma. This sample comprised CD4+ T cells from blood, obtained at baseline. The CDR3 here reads CASSISGGGTEAFF. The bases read TGTGCCAGTAGTATCTCAGGGGGCGGGACTGAAGCTTTCTTT.